This passage covers 9 T cell receptor beta chains from one sample sequenced in a study of T cells after yellow fever vaccination (dated by TCRdb to between 2018 and 2021). In light of the paper, this sample's treatment or condition label describes: live attenuated yellow fever vaccine strain. The library was prepared using 5' RACE. Sequencing relied on an Illumina HiSeq 2500. TCRdb applied fastp at Q25 and MiXCR to the public reads, then kept only in-frame beta chains. Rows matching on CDR3 protein sequence are summarized as one entry with the most common DNA and genes. This sample lists nearly 550,000 distinct CDR3 sequences; roughly 19% were detected once. The ten largest clones take up roughly an eighth of the sample. Material: PBMCs, obtained 15 days after the yellow fever booster vaccination. The receptors were sampled from a man in his thirties or forties who received the YFV17D yellow fever vaccine.

V is TRBV27 and J is TRBJ2-7; 12 bases are shared with TRBD2. The germline gives CDR1 MNHEY, CDR2 SMNVEV (reference sequence). With V trimmed by 7 bases and J by 12 bases, 7 bases remained unmatched. The CDR3 has 12 residues. CDR3 in DNA: TGTGCCAGCATGCTAGCGGGAGGGCGTACGTACTTC. Translation: CASMLAGGRTYF.

This clonotype was observed a few times. This chain connects TRBV30 to TRBJ2-1; TRBD1 matches 8 bases. The CDR3 runs to 16 residues. V lost 4 bases, J lost 1 base, and 9 bases stayed unmatched. In germline, CDR1 is GTSNPN, CDR2 SVGIG (reference sequence). DNA for the CDR3: TGTGCCTGGACAGGGGGCGCCGGGATGTCCTACAATGAGCAGTTCTTC. Residues: CAWTGGAGMSYNEQFF.

This sequence joins TRBV6-5 and TRBJ1-5; 8 nucleotides match TRBD1. V trimming: 4 bases; J trimming: 7 bases; junction bases outside the gene matches: 3. Germline V gene lookup returns CDR1 MNHEY and CDR2 SVGAGI. There are 13 residues in the CDR3. CDR3 sequence (DNA): TGTGCCAGCAGTTTGGACAGGGCACAGCCCCAGCATTTT. It yields the protein CASSLDRAQPQHF.

This clonotype was detected only a few times. This sequence joins TRBV5-6 and TRBJ2-1; 7 bases agree with TRBD2. Losses at the gene ends were 4 bases for V and 1 base for J; bases not matched to a gene: 11. Germline V gene data show CDR1 as SGHDT and CDR2 as YYEEEE. The CDR3 runs 17 residues. The CDR3, as DNA: TGTGCCAGCAGCGCTCGTTTACTAGCGACTTCCTACAATGAGCAGTTCTTC. Its protein product is CASSARLLATSYNEQFF.

The V call is TRBV18, the J call TRBJ1-2; 9 nucleotides line up with TRBD1. Trimming at V came to 4 bases and at J to 1 base, leaving 7 bases not matched to a gene. The CDR3 covers 16 residues. In germline, CDR1 is KGHSH, CDR2 LQKENI. The CDR3 sequence: CASSLRTGDFNYGYTF. CDR3 sequence (DNA): TGTGCCAGCTCACTCCGGACAGGGGACTTTAACTATGGCTACACCTTC.

The genes are TRBV18 and TRBJ2-3; D call uncertain. Between the trimmed V and J ends, which lost 8 bases and 7 bases, there was a span of 7 bases. Per the germline V gene, CDR1 is KGHSH and CDR2 is LQKENI. The CDR3 has 10 residues. The CDR3 loop reads CASPGYTQYF. DNA of the CDR3: TGTGCCAGCCCGGGCTATACGCAGTATTTT.

In this sample, this clonotype turned up a few times. The chain uses TRBV19 and TRBJ2-3, with D hard to call. V lost 4 bases, J lost 1 base, and 12 bases lay in between. CDR1 and CDR2 from the germline V gene are LNHDA and SQIVND (reference sequence). This CDR3 has 15 amino acids. The CDR3 DNA is TGTGCCAGTAGTAGAAAGGGTCGCGGCACAGATACGCAGTATTTT. Protein sequence: CASSRKGRGTDTQYF. Complete variable domain (other parts from reference TRBV19 and TRBJ2-3): DGGITQSPKYLFRKEGQNVTLSCEQNLNHDAMYWYRQDPGQGLRLIYYSQIVNDFQKGDIAEGYSVSREKKESFPLTVTSAQKNPTAFYLCASSRKGRGTDTQYFGPGTRLTVL.

This clonotype was seen a handful of times. This CDR3 is CASSQNGQGGWETQYF. The CDR3 DNA follows: TGCGCCAGCAGCCAGAACGGTCAGGGAGGGTGGGAGACCCAGTACTTC. The rearrangement uses TRBV4-3 and TRBJ2-5, with TRBD2 identical over 7 bases. CDR1 and CDR2 from the germline V gene are LGHNA and YSLEER. There are 16 residues in the CDR3. V was pared by 3 bases and J by 5 bases, with 12 bases of the junction left unmatched.

The chain is built from TRBV7-2 and TRBJ2-2; D not certain. This CDR3 comprises 14 residues. V lost 5 bases, J lost 7 bases, and 14 bases lay in between. Per germline, CDR1 SGHTA and CDR2 FQGNSA. CDR3 sequence (DNA): TGTGCCAGCAGCGATGGACCCGACCTCGGGGAGCTGTTTTTT. It codes for CASSDGPDLGELFF. The full variable domain, its missing parts supplied by reference TRBV7-2 and TRBJ2-2, is GAGVSQSPSNKVTEKGKDVELRCDPISGHTALYWYRQSLGQGLEFLIYFQGNSAPDKSGLPSDRFSAERTGGSVSTLTIQRTQQEDSAVYLCASSDGPDLGELFFGEGSRLTVL.